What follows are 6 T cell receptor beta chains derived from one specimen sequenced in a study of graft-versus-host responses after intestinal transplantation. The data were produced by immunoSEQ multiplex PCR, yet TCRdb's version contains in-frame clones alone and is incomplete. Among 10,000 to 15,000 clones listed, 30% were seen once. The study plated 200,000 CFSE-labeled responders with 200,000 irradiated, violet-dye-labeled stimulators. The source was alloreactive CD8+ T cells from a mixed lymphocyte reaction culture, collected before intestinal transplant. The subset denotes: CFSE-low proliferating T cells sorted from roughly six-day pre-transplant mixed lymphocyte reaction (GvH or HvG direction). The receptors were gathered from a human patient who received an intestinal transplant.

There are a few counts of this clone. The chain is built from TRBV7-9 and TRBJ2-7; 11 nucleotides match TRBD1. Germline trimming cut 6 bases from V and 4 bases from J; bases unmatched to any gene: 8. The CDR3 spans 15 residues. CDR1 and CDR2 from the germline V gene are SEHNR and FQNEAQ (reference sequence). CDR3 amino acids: CASSSGTGGKYEQYF. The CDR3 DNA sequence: TGTGCCAGCAGTTCCGGGACAGGGGGAAAATACGAGCAGTACTTC. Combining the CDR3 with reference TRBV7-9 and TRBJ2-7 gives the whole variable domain DTGVSQNPRHKITKRGQNVTFRCDPISEHNRLYWYRQTLGQGPEFLTYFQNEAQLEKSRLLSDRFSAERPKGSFSTLEIQRTEQGDSAMYLCASSSGTGGKYEQYFGPGTRLTVT.

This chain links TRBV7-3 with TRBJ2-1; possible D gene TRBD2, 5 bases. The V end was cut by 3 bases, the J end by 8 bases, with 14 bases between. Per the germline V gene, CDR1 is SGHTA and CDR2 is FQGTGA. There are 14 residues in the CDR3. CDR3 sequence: CASSFAGPTDEQFF. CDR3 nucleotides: TGTGCCAGCAGCTTTGCGGGCCCCACCGATGAGCAGTTCTTC.

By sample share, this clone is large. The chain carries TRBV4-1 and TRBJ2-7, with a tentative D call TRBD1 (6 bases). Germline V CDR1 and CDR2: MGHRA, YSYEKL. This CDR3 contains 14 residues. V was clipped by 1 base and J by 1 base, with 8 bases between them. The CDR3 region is CASSQGQGSYEQYF. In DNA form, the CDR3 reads TGCGCCAGCAGCCAAGGGCAGGGGTCCTACGAGCAGTACTTC.

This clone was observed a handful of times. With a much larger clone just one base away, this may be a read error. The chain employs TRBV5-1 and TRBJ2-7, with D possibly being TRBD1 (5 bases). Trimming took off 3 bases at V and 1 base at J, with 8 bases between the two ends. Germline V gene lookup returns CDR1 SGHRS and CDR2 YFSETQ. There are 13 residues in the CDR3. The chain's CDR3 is CASSSTDSYEQYF. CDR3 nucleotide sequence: TGCGCCAGCAGCTCGACAGATTCCTACGAGCAGTACTTC.

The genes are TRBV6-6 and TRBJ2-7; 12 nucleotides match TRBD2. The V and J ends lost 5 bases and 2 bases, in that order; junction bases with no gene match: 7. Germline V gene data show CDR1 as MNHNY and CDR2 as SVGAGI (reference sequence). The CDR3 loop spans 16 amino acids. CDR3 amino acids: CASSPTLAGGPYEQYF. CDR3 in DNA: TGTGCCAGCAGTCCAACACTAGCGGGGGGCCCCTACGAGCAGTACTTC.

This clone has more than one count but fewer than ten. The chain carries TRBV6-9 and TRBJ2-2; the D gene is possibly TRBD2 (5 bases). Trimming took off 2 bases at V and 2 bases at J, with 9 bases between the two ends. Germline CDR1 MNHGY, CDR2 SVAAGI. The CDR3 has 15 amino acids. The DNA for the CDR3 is TGTGCCAGCAGTTATGCGGGCTACAACACCGGGGAGCTGTTTTTT. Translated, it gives CASSYAGYNTGELFF.